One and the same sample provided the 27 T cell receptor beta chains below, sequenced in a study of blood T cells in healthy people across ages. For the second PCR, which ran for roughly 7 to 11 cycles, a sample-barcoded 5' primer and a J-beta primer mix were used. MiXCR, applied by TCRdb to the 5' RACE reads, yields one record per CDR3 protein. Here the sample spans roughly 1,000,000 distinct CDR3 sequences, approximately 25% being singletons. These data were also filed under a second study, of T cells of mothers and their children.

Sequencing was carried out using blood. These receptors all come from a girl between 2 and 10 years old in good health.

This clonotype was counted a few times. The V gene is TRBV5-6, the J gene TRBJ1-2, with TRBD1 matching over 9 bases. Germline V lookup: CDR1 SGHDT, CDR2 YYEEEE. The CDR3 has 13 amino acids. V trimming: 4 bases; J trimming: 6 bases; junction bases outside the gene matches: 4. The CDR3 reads CASSRTGDHGYTF. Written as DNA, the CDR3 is TGTGCCAGCAGCAGGACAGGGGACCATGGCTACACCTTC.

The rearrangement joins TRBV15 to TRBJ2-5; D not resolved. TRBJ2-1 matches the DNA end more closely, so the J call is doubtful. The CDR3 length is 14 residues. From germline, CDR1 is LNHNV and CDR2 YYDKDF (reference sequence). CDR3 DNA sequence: TGTGCCACCAGCAGAGCAAGAGCAGGTGGTGAGCAGTTCTTC. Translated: CATSRARAGGEQFF.

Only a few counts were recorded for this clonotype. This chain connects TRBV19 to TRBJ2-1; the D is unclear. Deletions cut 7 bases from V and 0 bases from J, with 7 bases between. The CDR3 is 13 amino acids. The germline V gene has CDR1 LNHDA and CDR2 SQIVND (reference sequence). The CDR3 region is CASTVSSYNEQFF. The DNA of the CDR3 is TGTGCCAGTACGGTGAGCTCCTACAATGAGCAGTTCTTC. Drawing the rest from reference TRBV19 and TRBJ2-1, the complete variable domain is DGGITQSPKYLFRKEGQNVTLSCEQNLNHDAMYWYRQDPGQGLRLIYYSQIVNDFQKGDIAEGYSVSREKKESFPLTVTSAQKNPTAFYLCASTVSSYNEQFFGPGTRLTVL.

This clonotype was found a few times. CDR3 coding DNA: TGTGCCAGCAGCCGTACCGGGACTAGCGGCTACAATGAGCAGTTCTTC. Translating gives CASSRTGTSGYNEQFF. V gene TRBV11-1 combines with J gene TRBJ2-1; 11 bases agree with TRBD2. This CDR3 has 16 amino acids. CDR1 is SGHAT, CDR2 FQDESV, per germline (reference sequence). V trimming: 5 bases; J trimming: 3 bases; junction bases outside the gene matches: 6. The full variable domain, its missing parts supplied by reference TRBV11-1 and TRBJ2-1, is EAEVAQSPRYKITEKSQAVAFWCDPISGHATLYWYRQILGQGPELLVQFQDESVVDDSQLPKDRFSAERLKGVDSTLKIQPAELGDSAMYLCASSRTGTSGYNEQFFGPGTRLTVL.

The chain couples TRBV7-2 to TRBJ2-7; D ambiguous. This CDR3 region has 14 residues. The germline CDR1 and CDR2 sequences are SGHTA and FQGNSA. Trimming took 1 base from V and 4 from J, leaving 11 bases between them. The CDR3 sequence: CASSLVSLGYEQYF. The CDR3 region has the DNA TGTGCCAGCAGCTTAGTTTCCCTGGGGTACGAGCAGTACTTC.

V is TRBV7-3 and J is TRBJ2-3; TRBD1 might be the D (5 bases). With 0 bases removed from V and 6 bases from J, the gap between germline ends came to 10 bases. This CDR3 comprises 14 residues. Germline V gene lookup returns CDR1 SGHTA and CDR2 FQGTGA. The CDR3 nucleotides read TGTGCCAGCAGCTTAACAGGGGAACTCGATACGCAGTATTTT. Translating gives CASSLTGELDTQYF.

The CDR3 region has the DNA TGTGCCAGCAGCCTCCTCTCCGGGATATCGAATGAAAAACTGTTTTTT. Its translation: CASSLLSGISNEKLFF. The V and J genes are TRBV7-9 and TRBJ1-4; D call uncertain. V lost 5 bases to trimming and J lost 5 bases, with 18 bases between them. The V gene's germline CDR1 is SEHNR and CDR2 FQNEAQ (reference sequence). This CDR3 has 16 residues.

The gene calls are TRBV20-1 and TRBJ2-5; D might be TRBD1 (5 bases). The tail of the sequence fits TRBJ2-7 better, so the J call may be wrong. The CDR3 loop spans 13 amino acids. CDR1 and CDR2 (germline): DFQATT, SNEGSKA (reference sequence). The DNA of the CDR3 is TGCAGTACCCCTGATCACAGGAGCTACGAGCAGTACTTC. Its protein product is CSTPDHRSYEQYF.

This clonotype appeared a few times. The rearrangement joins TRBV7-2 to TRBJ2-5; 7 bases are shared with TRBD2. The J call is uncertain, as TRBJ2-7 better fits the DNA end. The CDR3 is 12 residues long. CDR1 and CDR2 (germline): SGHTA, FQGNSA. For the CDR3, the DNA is TGTGCCAGCAGCTGGACTAGGGGCGAGCAGTACTTC. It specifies CASSWTRGEQYF.

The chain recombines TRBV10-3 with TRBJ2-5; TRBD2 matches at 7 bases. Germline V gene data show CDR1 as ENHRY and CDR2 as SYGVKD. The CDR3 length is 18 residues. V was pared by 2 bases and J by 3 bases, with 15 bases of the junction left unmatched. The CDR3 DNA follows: TGTGCCATCAGTGAGCCAGCCGGGGTGGGCGGGAGTGAAGAGACCCAGTACTTC. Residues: CAISEPAGVGGSEETQYF.

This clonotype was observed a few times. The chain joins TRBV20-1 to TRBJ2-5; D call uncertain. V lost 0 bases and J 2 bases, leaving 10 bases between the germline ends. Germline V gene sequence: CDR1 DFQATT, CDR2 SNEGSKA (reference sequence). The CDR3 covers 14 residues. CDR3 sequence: CSARERSAQETQYF. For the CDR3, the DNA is TGCAGTGCTAGAGAGCGGAGCGCTCAAGAGACCCAGTACTTC.

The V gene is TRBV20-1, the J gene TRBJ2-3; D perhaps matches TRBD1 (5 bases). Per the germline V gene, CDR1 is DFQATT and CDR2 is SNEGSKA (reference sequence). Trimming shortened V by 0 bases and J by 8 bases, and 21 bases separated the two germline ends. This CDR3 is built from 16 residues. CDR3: CSARDPRQQGIGTQYF. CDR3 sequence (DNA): TGCAGTGCTAGAGACCCCCGACAGCAAGGAATAGGTACGCAGTATTTT.

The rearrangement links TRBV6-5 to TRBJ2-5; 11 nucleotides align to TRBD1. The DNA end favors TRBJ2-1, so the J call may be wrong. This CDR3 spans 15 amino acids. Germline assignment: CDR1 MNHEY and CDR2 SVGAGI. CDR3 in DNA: TGTGCCAGCAGGGACCGGGACAGGGGGTGGAATGAGCAGTTCTTC. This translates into CASRDRDRGWNEQFF.

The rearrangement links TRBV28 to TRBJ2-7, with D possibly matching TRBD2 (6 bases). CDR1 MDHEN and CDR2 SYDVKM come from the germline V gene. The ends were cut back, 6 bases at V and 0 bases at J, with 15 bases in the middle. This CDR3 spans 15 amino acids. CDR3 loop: CASRGGVAGSYEQYF. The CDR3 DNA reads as TGTGCCAGCAGGGGGGGTGTTGCGGGCTCCTACGAGCAGTACTTC.

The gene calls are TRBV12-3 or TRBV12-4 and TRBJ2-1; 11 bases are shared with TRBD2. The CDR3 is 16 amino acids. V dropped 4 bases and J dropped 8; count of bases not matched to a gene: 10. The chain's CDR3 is CASSSGTSGRIHEQFF. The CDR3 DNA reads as TGTGCCAGCAGTTCAGGTACTAGCGGGAGAATCCATGAGCAGTTCTTC.

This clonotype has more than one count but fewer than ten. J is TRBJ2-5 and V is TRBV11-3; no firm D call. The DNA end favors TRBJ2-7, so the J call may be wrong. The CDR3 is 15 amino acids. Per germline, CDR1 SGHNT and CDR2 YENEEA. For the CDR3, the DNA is TGTGCCAGCAGTTACACCTCGACGGTTCCCTACGAGCAGTACTTC. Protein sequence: CASSYTSTVPYEQYF.

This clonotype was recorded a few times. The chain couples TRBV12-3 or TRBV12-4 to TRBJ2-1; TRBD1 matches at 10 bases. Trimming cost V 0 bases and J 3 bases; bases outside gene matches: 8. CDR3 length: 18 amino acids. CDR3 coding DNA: TGTGCCAGCAGTTTAGCTGACCCCCGGACAGGGGGCTACAATGAGCAGTTCTTC. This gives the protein CASSLADPRTGGYNEQFF.

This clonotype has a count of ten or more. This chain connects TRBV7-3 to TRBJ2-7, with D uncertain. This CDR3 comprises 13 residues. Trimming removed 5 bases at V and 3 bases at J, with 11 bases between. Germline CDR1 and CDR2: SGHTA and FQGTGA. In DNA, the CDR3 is TGTGCCAGCAGCCCCGGACCTAACTACGAGCAGTACTTC. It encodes CASSPGPNYEQYF. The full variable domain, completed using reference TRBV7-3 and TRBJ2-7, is GAGVSQTPSNKVTEKGKYVELRCDPISGHTALYWYRQSLGQGPEFLIYFQGTGAADDSGLPNDRFFAVRPEGSVSTLKIQRTERGDSAVYLCASSPGPNYEQYFGPGTRLTVT.

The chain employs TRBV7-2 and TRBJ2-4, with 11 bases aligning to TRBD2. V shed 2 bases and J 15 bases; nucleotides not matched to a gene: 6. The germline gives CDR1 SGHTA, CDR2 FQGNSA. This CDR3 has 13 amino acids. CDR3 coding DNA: TGTGCCAGCAGCTTAACGGGACTAGCGGCCAGGTACTTC. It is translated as CASSLTGLAARYF. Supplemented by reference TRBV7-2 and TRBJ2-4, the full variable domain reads GAGVSQSPSNKVTEKGKDVELRCDPISGHTALYWYRQSLGQGLEFLIYFQGNSAPDKSGLPSDRFSAERTGGSVSTLTIQRTQQEDSAVYLCASSLTGLAARYFGAGTRLSVL.

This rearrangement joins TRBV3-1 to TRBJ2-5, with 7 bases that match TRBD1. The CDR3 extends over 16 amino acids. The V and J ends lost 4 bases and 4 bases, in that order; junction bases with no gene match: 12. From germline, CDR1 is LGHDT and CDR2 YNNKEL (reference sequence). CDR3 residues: CASSLRDSVNPETQYF. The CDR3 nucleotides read TGTGCCAGCAGCCTTAGGGACAGCGTCAATCCAGAGACCCAGTACTTC.

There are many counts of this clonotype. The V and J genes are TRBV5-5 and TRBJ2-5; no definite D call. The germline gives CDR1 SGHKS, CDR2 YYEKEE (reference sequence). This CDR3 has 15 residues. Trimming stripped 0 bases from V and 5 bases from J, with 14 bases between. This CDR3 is CASSLVGEIWETQYF. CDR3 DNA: TGTGCCAGCAGCTTGGTAGGCGAGATCTGGGAGACCCAGTACTTC.

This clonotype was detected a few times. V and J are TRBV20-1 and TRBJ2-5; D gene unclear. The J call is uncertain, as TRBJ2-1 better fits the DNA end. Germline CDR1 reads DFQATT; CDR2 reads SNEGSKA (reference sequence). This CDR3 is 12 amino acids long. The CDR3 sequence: CSASRWSDEQFF. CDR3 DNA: TGCAGTGCTAGTAGGTGGTCGGATGAGCAGTTCTTC.

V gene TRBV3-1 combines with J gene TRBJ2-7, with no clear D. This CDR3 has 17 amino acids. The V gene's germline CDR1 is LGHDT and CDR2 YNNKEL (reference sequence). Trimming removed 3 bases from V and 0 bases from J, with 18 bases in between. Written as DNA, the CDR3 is TGTGCCAGCAGCCAGAGTGGTTATCCCACCTTCTCCTACGAGCAGTACTTC. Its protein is CASSQSGYPTFSYEQYF.

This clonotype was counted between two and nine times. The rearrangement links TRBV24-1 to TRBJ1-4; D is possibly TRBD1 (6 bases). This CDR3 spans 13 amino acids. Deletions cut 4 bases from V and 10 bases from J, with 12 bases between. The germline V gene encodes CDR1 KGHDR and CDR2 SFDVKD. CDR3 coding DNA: TGTGCCACCAGTGAAGGGGGTTTGGGAAAACTGTTTTTT. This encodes CATSEGGLGKLFF.

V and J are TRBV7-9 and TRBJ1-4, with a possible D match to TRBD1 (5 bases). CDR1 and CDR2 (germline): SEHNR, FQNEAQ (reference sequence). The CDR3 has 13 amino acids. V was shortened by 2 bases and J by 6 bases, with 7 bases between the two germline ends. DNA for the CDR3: TGTGCCAGCAGCTTACCAGGGTATGAAAAACTGTTTTTT. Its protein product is CASSLPGYEKLFF.

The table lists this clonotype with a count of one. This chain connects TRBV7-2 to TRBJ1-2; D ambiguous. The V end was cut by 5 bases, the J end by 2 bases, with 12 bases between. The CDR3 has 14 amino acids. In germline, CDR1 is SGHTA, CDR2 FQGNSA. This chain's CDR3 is CASSTHGRNYGYTF. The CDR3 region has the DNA TGTGCCAGCAGCACTCATGGGCGGAACTATGGCTACACCTTC.

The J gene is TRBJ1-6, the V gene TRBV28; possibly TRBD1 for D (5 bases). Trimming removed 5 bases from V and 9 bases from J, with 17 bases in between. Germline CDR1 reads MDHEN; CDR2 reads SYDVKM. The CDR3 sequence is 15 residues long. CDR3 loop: CASSPLRVVSSPLHF. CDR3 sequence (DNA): TGTGCCAGCAGTCCTCTCAGGGTTGTGAGTTCACCCCTCCACTTT.